A selection of T cell receptor beta chains follows, all from one sample in a study of human T cells and chemical hapten exposure. Using its own MiXCR run on the RACE reads, TCRdb lists one record per CDR3 protein. The sample records approximately 350,000 distinct CDR3 sequences, about 6% being singletons. The input for sequencing was whole blood, taken in connection with sensitization to the hapten diphenylcyclopropenone (DPC). Receptors were obtained from a woman aged 18-29 years with alopecia areata. Some clones in this sample may be carry-over from other donors' samples. The CDR3 runs from the conserved cysteine through the conserved F or W. A D gene is named only where the DNA matches it firmly. Clone size is not always given. Where it is, it says once, few, many or a class for expanded clones.

j_call: TRBJ2-3
d_call: TRBD2
clone_size: few
v_call: TRBV28
cdr3_aa: CASSSGLAGPTDTQYF
cdr3_nt: TGTGCCAGCAGTTCAGGACTAGCGGGCCCAACAGATACGCAGTATTTT

j_call: TRBJ1-5
d_call: TRBD1
clone_size: few
v_call: TRBV15
cdr3_aa: CATSRGQGSGQPQHF
cdr3_nt: TGTGCCACCAGCAGGGGACAGGGCTCAGGTCAGCCCCAGCATTTT

j_call: TRBJ1-1
d_call: -
clone_size: many
v_call: TRBV12-3/TRBV12-4
cdr3_aa: CASTRQAAMNTEAFF
cdr3_nt: TGTGCCAGCACCCGTCAGGCAGCCATGAACACTGAAGCTTTCTTT

j_call: TRBJ2-3
d_call: -
clone_size: many
v_call: TRBV6-2/TRBV6-3
cdr3_aa: CASSPGHSTDTQYF
cdr3_nt: TGTGCCAGCAGCCCCGGCCACAGCACAGATACGCAGTATTTT

j_call: TRBJ2-1
d_call: -
clone_size: -
v_call: TRBV28
cdr3_aa: CASSSTSVDEQFF
cdr3_nt: TGTGCCAGCAGCAGTACCTCCGTCGATGAGCAGTTCTTC

j_call: TRBJ1-2
d_call: -
clone_size: -
v_call: TRBV28
cdr3_aa: CASSPAGPANYGYTF
cdr3_nt: TGTGCCAGCAGTCCGGCAGGGCCCGCTAACTATGGCTACACCTTC

j_call: TRBJ1-6
d_call: -
clone_size: many
v_call: TRBV5-6
cdr3_aa: CASSLGRPDSPLHF
cdr3_nt: TGTGCCAGCAGCTTAGGGCGGCCGGATTCACCCCTCCACTTT

j_call: TRBJ1-1
d_call: -
clone_size: -
v_call: TRBV2
cdr3_aa: CASSERAEAFF
cdr3_nt: TGTGCCAGCAGTGAACGCGCTGAAGCTTTCTTT

j_call: TRBJ1-4
d_call: -
clone_size: few
v_call: TRBV29-1
cdr3_aa: CSVEVQTNEKLFF
cdr3_nt: TGCAGCGTTGAGGTACAGACTAATGAAAAACTGTTTTTT

j_call: TRBJ2-7
d_call: -
clone_size: few
v_call: TRBV6-2/TRBV6-3
cdr3_aa: CASSYSRVMGVEQYF
cdr3_nt: TGTGCCAGCAGTTACTCGAGGGTAATGGGGGTCGAGCAGTACTTC

j_call: TRBJ1-5
d_call: -
clone_size: many
v_call: TRBV2
cdr3_aa: CASRSDGNNQPQHF
cdr3_nt: TGTGCCAGCAGGAGCGACGGAAACAATCAGCCCCAGCATTTT

j_call: TRBJ2-1
d_call: TRBD2
clone_size: many
v_call: TRBV29-1
cdr3_aa: CSVEDRAGGTYNEQFF
cdr3_nt: TGCAGCGTTGAAGATCGGGCGGGGGGCACCTACAATGAGCAGTTCTTC

j_call: TRBJ1-1
d_call: -
clone_size: -
v_call: TRBV20-1
cdr3_aa: CSALGVRDGAEAFF
cdr3_nt: TGCAGTGCCCTAGGTGTCCGGGATGGGGCTGAAGCTTTCTTT

j_call: TRBJ2-1
d_call: -
clone_size: many
v_call: TRBV29-1
cdr3_aa: CSGEDSNEQFF
cdr3_nt: TGCAGCGGCGAGGACAGTAATGAGCAGTTCTTC

j_call: TRBJ2-2
d_call: -
clone_size: -
v_call: TRBV3-1
cdr3_aa: CASSHGRPGTPTGELFF
cdr3_nt: TGTGCCAGCAGCCATGGAAGACCCGGGACCCCCACCGGGGAGCTGTTTTTT

j_call: TRBJ1-5
d_call: -
clone_size: many
v_call: TRBV6-2/TRBV6-3
cdr3_aa: CASSNRGTQPQHF
cdr3_nt: TGTGCCAGCAGCAATCGGGGGACCCAGCCCCAGCATTTT

j_call: TRBJ2-7
d_call: -
clone_size: -
v_call: TRBV29-1
cdr3_aa: CSVGGQPYEQYF
cdr3_nt: TGCAGCGTGGGGGGACAGCCCTACGAGCAGTACTTC

j_call: TRBJ1-5
d_call: -
clone_size: few
v_call: TRBV12-3/TRBV12-4
cdr3_aa: CASSRDAGLPQHF
cdr3_nt: TGTGCCAGCAGCCGGGACGCCGGTTTGCCCCAGCATTTT

j_call: TRBJ1-5
d_call: -
clone_size: few
v_call: TRBV7-2
cdr3_aa: CASSLGRSISNQPQHF
cdr3_nt: TGTGCCAGCAGCTTAGGAAGATCGATTAGCAATCAGCCCCAGCATTTT

j_call: TRBJ1-2
d_call: -
clone_size: many
v_call: TRBV10-3
cdr3_aa: CAITGDFYGYTF
cdr3_nt: TGTGCCATCACGGGGGACTTCTATGGCTACACCTTC

j_call: TRBJ1-6
d_call: -
clone_size: many
v_call: TRBV6-5
cdr3_aa: CASSSGEGSYNSPLHF
cdr3_nt: TGTGCCAGCAGCTCCGGGGAGGGCTCCTATAATTCACCCCTCCACTTT

j_call: TRBJ1-5
d_call: TRBD1
clone_size: few
v_call: TRBV4-2
cdr3_aa: CASSQDGTGGSNQPQHF
cdr3_nt: TGTGCCAGCAGCCAAGATGGGACAGGGGGGAGCAATCAGCCCCAGCATTTT

j_call: TRBJ2-1
d_call: TRBD2
clone_size: many
v_call: TRBV20-1
cdr3_aa: CSARGTSGPYNEQFF
cdr3_nt: TGCAGTGCTAGAGGGACTAGCGGGCCTTACAATGAGCAGTTCTTC

j_call: TRBJ1-1
d_call: TRBD1
clone_size: few
v_call: TRBV4-2
cdr3_aa: CASSRLRPGQGVTEAFF
cdr3_nt: TGTGCCAGCAGCCGACTTAGGCCAGGACAGGGAGTCACTGAAGCTTTCTTT

j_call: TRBJ2-2
d_call: TRBD2
clone_size: -
v_call: TRBV20-1
cdr3_aa: CSARDLVAGGGTGELFF
cdr3_nt: TGCAGTGCTAGAGATCTAGTAGCGGGGGGAGGAACCGGGGAGCTGTTTTTT

j_call: TRBJ1-1
d_call: -
clone_size: many
v_call: TRBV18
cdr3_aa: CASHRGTSGWTEAFF
cdr3_nt: TGTGCCAGCCACCGCGGGACTTCTGGATGGACTGAAGCTTTCTTT

j_call: TRBJ1-1
d_call: -
clone_size: many
v_call: TRBV7-3
cdr3_aa: CASSLTLEFGGTEAFF
cdr3_nt: TGTGCCAGCAGCTTAACGCTCGAGTTTGGGGGAACTGAAGCTTTCTTT

j_call: TRBJ2-1
d_call: -
clone_size: few
v_call: TRBV7-2
cdr3_aa: CASSHDTRPYNEQFF
cdr3_nt: TGTGCCAGCAGCCACGACACGCGACCCTACAATGAGCAGTTCTTC

j_call: TRBJ1-1
d_call: -
clone_size: few
v_call: TRBV7-2
cdr3_aa: CASSLSSNTQGTEAFF
cdr3_nt: TGTGCCAGCAGCCTCAGTTCTAATACCCAGGGCACTGAAGCTTTCTTT

j_call: TRBJ1-4
d_call: -
clone_size: many
v_call: TRBV4-3
cdr3_aa: CASSHLPTAEIGFHEKLFF
cdr3_nt: TGCGCCAGCAGCCACCTCCCCACAGCCGAAATCGGATTTCATGAAAAACTGTTTTTT